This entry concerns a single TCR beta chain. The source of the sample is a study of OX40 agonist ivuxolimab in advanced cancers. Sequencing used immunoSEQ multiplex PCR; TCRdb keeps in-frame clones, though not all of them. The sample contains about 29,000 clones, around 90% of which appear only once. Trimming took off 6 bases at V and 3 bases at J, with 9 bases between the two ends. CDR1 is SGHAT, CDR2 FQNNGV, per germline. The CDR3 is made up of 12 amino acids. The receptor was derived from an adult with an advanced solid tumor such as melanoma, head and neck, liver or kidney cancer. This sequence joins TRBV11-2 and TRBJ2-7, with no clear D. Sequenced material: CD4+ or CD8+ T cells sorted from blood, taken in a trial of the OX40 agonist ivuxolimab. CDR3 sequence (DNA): TGTGCCAGCAGTTTACACAGCTACGAGCAGTACTTC. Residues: CASSLHSYEQYF.